This is a list of T cell receptor beta chains from one sample in a study of cytomegalovirus exposure and HLA in healthy donors. Clones were sequenced by immunoSEQ multiplex PCR, and TCRdb holds only the in-frame ones, with some missing. Of 150,000 to 200,000 clones in the sample, 79% are singletons; the top ten hold roughly 1.6%. Sample: PBMCs. These receptors all stem from a woman aged 45-65 years in good health and CMV-seronegative. Each CDR3 is given with its conserved first and last residue. The D gene is left open where the match is weak. Only part of the rows carry a size: once, few, many, or a class if the clone is expanded.

J gene	clone size	CDR3 length	D gene	V gene	CDR3 DNA	CDR3 protein
TRBJ2-1	-	16	TRBD2	TRBV2	TGTGCCAGCAGTGAAGCGTCGGCGGGAGTGGGCAATGAGCAGTTCTTC	CASSEASAGVGNEQFF
TRBJ2-5	-	17	-	TRBV19	TGTGCCAGTAGTGCCCTCGCGGGTGGGGGGGCCGGGGAGACCCAGTACTTC	CASSALAGGGAGETQYF
TRBJ2-3	-	13	-	TRBV7-2	TGTGCCAGCATCGTTGCTCTAGGGGGTACGCAGTATTTT	CASIVALGGTQYF
TRBJ1-1	few	15	-	TRBV6-5	TGTGCCAGCAGTTTACTGGCGCAGGGGAACACTGAAGCTTTCTTT	CASSLLAQGNTEAFF
TRBJ1-1	-	13	-	TRBV2	TGTGCCAGCAGGACAGTTATGAACACTGAAGCTTTCTTT	CASRTVMNTEAFF
TRBJ2-3	-	15	TRBD2	TRBV4-2	TGTGCCAGCAGCCAAGAACTAGCGGGACCAGATACGCAGTATTTT	CASSQELAGPDTQYF
TRBJ1-1	-	12	TRBD1	TRBV5-1	TGCGCCAGCAGCTTCGGGACAGCTGAGGCTTTCTTT	CASSFGTAEAFF
TRBJ1-4	-	16	TRBD1	TRBV5-4	TGTGCCAGCAGCTCCCAGGGGGTTTCGACTAATGAAAAACTGTTTTTT	CASSSQGVSTNEKLFF
TRBJ1-3	-	14	-	TRBV7-6	TGTGCCAGCAGCACACAGGGCTCTGGAAACACCATATATTTT	CASSTQGSGNTIYF
TRBJ2-3	-	16	TRBD2	TRBV5-1	TGCGCCAGCAGCTTGACTAGCGGGGGGGTCCAAGATACGCAGTATTTT	CASSLTSGGVQDTQYF
TRBJ1-2	-	13	TRBD1	TRBV6-5	TGTGCCAGCAGTCAGGGACAGGCCCCATTGTACACCTTC	CASSQGQAPLYTF
TRBJ1-2	-	12	-	TRBV5-4	TGTGCCAGCAGCCCCAGGGGTTATGGCTACACCTTC	CASSPRGYGYTF
TRBJ1-6	-	15	-	TRBV4-3	TGCGCCAGCAGCCAAGATGAAAGGGGTAATTCACCCCTCCACTTT	CASSQDERGNSPLHF
TRBJ2-1	-	13	TRBD1	TRBV6-5	TGTGCCAGCAGTCGAGGACAGGGGTATGAGCAGTTCTTC	CASSRGQGYEQFF
TRBJ1-5	-	15	TRBD1	TRBV5-6	TGTGCCAGCAGTCTGTGGACAGGGGGAAGGCAGCCCCAGCATTTT	CASSLWTGGRQPQHF
TRBJ2-6	-	16	-	TRBV7-3	TGTGCCAGCAGCCCGGACAGCCACTCTGGGGCCAACGTCCTGACTTTC	CASSPDSHSGANVLTF
TRBJ1-1	once	15	TRBD1	TRBV15	TGTGCCACCAGCAGAGGGACAGGGAGGGACACTGAAGCTTTCTTT	CATSRGTGRDTEAFF
TRBJ2-6	-	18	-	TRBV9	TGTGCCAGCAGCGTAGGTTCTAGCGTTAGCTCTGGGGCCAACGTCCTGACTTTC	CASSVGSSVSSGANVLTF
TRBJ2-3	-	18	TRBD2	TRBV2	TGTGCCAGCGATGGTGGGGACTACCTGCTTGATCCCACAGATACGCAGTATTTT	CASDGGDYLLDPTDTQYF
TRBJ2-5	-	12	TRBD2	TRBV5-6	TGTGCCAGCACGGGGGTAGCGGGAGTGCAGTACTTC	CASTGVAGVQYF
TRBJ2-3	-	16	TRBD2	TRBV9	TGTGCCAGCAGCATCCGGACTGGCGGGGGGATAGATACGCAGTATTTT	CASSIRTGGGIDTQYF
TRBJ1-4	few	15	TRBD1	TRBV6-1	TGTGCCAGCAGTCGGACAGGTACAACTAATGAAAAACTGTTTTTT	CASSRTGTTNEKLFF
TRBJ1-1	-	14	-	TRBV11-3	TGTGCCAGCAGCTTAGATAGTGGTGGCACTGAAGCTTTCTTT	CASSLDSGGTEAFF
TRBJ1-1	-	14	-	TRBV5-1	TGCGCCAGCAGGAAGGGACAATTGAACACTGAAGCTTTCTTT	CASRKGQLNTEAFF
TRBJ1-5	-	18	TRBD1	TRBV19	TGTGCCAGTAAAGCCCAGGGGGCGGGCCTATGGGGCAATCAGCCCCAGCATTTT	CASKAQGAGLWGNQPQHF
TRBJ1-1	few	12	-	TRBV6-1	TGTGCCAGCAGTGAAGGGCGGTTTGAAGCTTTCTTT	CASSEGRFEAFF
TRBJ2-3	few	14	-	TRBV9	TGTGCCAGCAGCCCCTTAGCCGGGACAGATACGCAGTATTTT	CASSPLAGTDTQYF
TRBJ2-2	few	14	-	TRBV9	TGTGCCAGCAGCGCCTTGGCTAACACCGGGGAGCTGTTTTTT	CASSALANTGELFF
TRBJ1-1	-	13	-	TRBV19	TGTGCCAGTAGTATGACAGGGAACACTGAAGCTTTCTTT	CASSMTGNTEAFF
TRBJ2-1	-	16	-	TRBV27	TGTGCCAGCAGTTTCAGGGGGGACGGGTCCTACAATGAGCAGTTCTTC	CASSFRGDGSYNEQFF
TRBJ1-2	-	15	TRBD1	TRBV15	TGTGCCACCAGCAGAGAGGGACAGAGAAACTATGGCTACACCTTC	CATSREGQRNYGYTF
TRBJ1-6	-	11	-	TRBV7-6	TGTGCCAGCAGCTTGAAGGGGCCCCTCCACTTT	CASSLKGPLHF
TRBJ2-7	-	14	TRBD2	TRBV6-6	TGTGCCAGCAGCTTAACAGGGACTAGCTACGAGCAGTACTTC	CASSLTGTSYEQYF
TRBJ2-5	-	15	-	TRBV5-5	TGTGCCAGCAGGTCACCGGGTCCTCAGAGGGAGACCCAGTACTTC	CASRSPGPQRETQYF
TRBJ2-1	-	15	-	TRBV18	TGTGCCAGCTCAGGCCAGGAGGGATCCTACAATGAGCAGTTCTTC	CASSGQEGSYNEQFF
TRBJ1-1	-	13	-	TRBV5-4	TGTGCCAGCAGCCTGAGTGGGGATCCAGGGGCTTTCTTT	CASSLSGDPGAFF
TRBJ2-5	few	14	-	TRBV4-3	TGCGCCAGCAGCCATCTGACTAGCCAAGAGACCCAGTACTTC	CASSHLTSQETQYF
TRBJ1-3	-	15	TRBD1	TRBV7-2	TGTGCCAGCAGCTTCGACAGGGGCGTTGGAAACACCATATATTTT	CASSFDRGVGNTIYF
TRBJ2-1	-	15	TRBD1	TRBV11-1	TGTGCCAGCAGCTCCGGACAGGGTTATTTGACGGAGCAGTTCTTC	CASSSGQGYLTEQFF
TRBJ2-7	few	14	TRBD1	TRBV7-3	TGTGCCAGCAGCTTAACTGGACAGGGTTACGAGCAGTACTTC	CASSLTGQGYEQYF
TRBJ2-7	-	15	-	TRBV2	TGTGCCAGCAGTGAAAACTTGGGCCCTGCCTACGAGCAGTACTTC	CASSENLGPAYEQYF
TRBJ1-1	-	15	TRBD1	TRBV28	TGTGCCAGCAGTTTCCCCCCCAGGGGGCTGACTGAAGCTTTCTTT	CASSFPPRGLTEAFF
TRBJ2-7	-	13	-	TRBV6-4	TGTGCCAGCAGTGCGGAGCGGGCCTACGAGCAGTACTTC	CASSAERAYEQYF
TRBJ2-1	-	14	TRBD1	TRBV4-3	TGCGCCAGCAGCCAGGACAGGTCCATCAATGAGCAGTTCTTC	CASSQDRSINEQFF
TRBJ1-6	-	13	-	TRBV18	TGTGCCAGCTCACCTGGCGCCCCTCGGGCCCTCCACTTT	CASSPGAPRALHF
TRBJ2-5	-	14	TRBD1	TRBV7-2	TGTGCCAGCAGCCCGGACAGGGTCCAAGAGACCCAGTACTTC	CASSPDRVQETQYF
TRBJ1-2	few	13	-	TRBV2	TGTGCCAGCAATACCGGGAGCAACTATGGCTACACCTTC	CASNTGSNYGYTF
TRBJ2-7	-	16	TRBD2	TRBV29-1	TGCAGCGTTGACTCGGGGACTAGCGGTCTTTCCTACGAGCAGTACTTC	CSVDSGTSGLSYEQYF
TRBJ2-7	once	14	-	TRBV7-2	TGTGCCAGCAGCACCCGACAGTATACCTACGAGCAGTACTTC	CASSTRQYTYEQYF
TRBJ1-2	-	14	-	TRBV4-3	TGCGCCAGCAGCCCCCCCAGGGAGGGCTATGGCTACACCTTC	CASSPPREGYGYTF
TRBJ1-5	-	14	-	TRBV7-9	TGTTCCAGCAGCTTAGGTACAGGTCGAGGGCCCCAGCATTTT	CSSSLGTGRGPQHF
TRBJ2-7	-	16	TRBD1	TRBV5-6	TGTGCCAGCAGCCTTGACCTGAGGCAGGGGGCGTACGAGCAGTACTTC	CASSLDLRQGAYEQYF
TRBJ2-3	-	16	-	TRBV6-1	TGTGCCAGCAGTGAACCCATAGCGGTGAGCACAGATACGCAGTATTTT	CASSEPIAVSTDTQYF